The subject of this entry is one T cell receptor (beta chain). The antigen is undetermined. Assay: immunoSEQ multiplex PCR; the TCRdb copy retains only in-frame clones and omits some. The sample yields roughly 73,000 clones, 80% seen once. The data were taken from a study of T cell clones after liver transplantation. In the study overall: Post-transplant blood was tracked for graft-donor-reactive T cell clones identified in a pre-transplant mixed lymphocyte reaction. Tolerance: complete withdrawal held at least one year, liver enzymes staying within twice normal. Study-wide points: Conclusions were preliminary, with small, heterogeneous patient groups. The donor-reactive repertoire was only partly measurable in two subjects, lacking donor cells.

This specimen was CD4+ T cells from blood, taken before liver transplant. This clonotype originated in a human donor who received a liver transplant.

This chain's CDR3 is CASASPLIGANVLTF. The CDR3 coding sequence is TGTGCCAGCGCCAGTCCCCTTATTGGGGCCAACGTCCTGACTTTC. The chain joins TRBV7-9 to TRBJ2-6, with unresolved D. This CDR3 comprises 15 residues. Germline V gene sequence: CDR1 SEHNR, CDR2 FQNEAQ (reference sequence). Trimming pared 8 bases from V and 3 bases from J, leaving 14 bases between.